This TCR beta chain originates from a study of T cell responses to AZD1222 COVID-19 vaccine. Broader study findings: Baseline testing showed seropositivity in only six AZD1222 recipients. Females outnumbered males among donors, who were mostly white British; clonal diversity was possibly underestimated. Repertoire sampling occurred only after the peak T cell response. There were vaccine-associated CD4 TCRs across spike, dominant at 160-218 and 743-854.

TCRdb's table, derived via immunoSEQ multiplex PCR, lists solely in-frame clones and lacks some. Of about 140,000 clones in the sample, more than 85% were seen once. A note on this clone: The antigen is unknown.

The sequence came from an adult who had recovered from COVID-19. The source was peripheral blood, collected after recovery from COVID-19.

In DNA form, the CDR3 reads TGTGCCAGCAGTTTGGACAGCCGAGACACTGAAGCTTTCTTT. Amino acids: CASSLDSRDTEAFF. The chain links TRBV28 to TRBJ1-1; D perhaps matches TRBD1 (6 bases). V lost 3 bases and J 3 bases, leaving 11 bases between the germline ends. This CDR3 has 14 residues. Germline loops: CDR1 MDHEN, CDR2 SYDVKM.